The 31 T cell receptor beta chains in this list originate from one sample, sequenced in a study of control samples from healthy donors and cancer patients. The repertoire was sequenced with immunoSEQ multiplex PCR; TCRdb's copy has only in-frame clones and lacks some. The sample totals fewer than 200,000 clones. The specimen sequenced was blood. These receptor sequences come from a woman aged 25 to 39 in good health.

The V call is TRBV11-2, the J call TRBJ2-4; D call uncertain. The germline CDR1 and CDR2 sequences are SGHAT and FQNNGV. Between the trimmed V and J ends, which lost 3 bases and 0 bases, there was a span of 6 bases. The CDR3 sequence is 14 residues long. CDR3 loop: CASSLRLAKNIQYF. The CDR3 nucleotides read TGTGCCAGCAGCTTGAGGCTAGCCAAAAACATTCAGTACTTC.

The rearrangement uses TRBV5-1 and TRBJ1-5; D gene ambiguous. Germline V gene sequence: CDR1 SGHRS, CDR2 YFSETQ. The V end lost 0 bases, the J end lost 0 bases, and 7 bases lay between the germline ends. The CDR3 totals 15 residues. CDR3 loop: CASSLEGSSNQPQHF. CDR3 nucleotides: TGCGCCAGCAGCTTGGAGGGTTCTAGCAATCAGCCCCAGCATTTT. The complete variable domain, with remaining parts taken from reference TRBV5-1 and TRBJ1-5, reads KAGVTQTPRYLIKTRGQQVTLSCSPISGHRSVSWYQQTPGQGLQFLFEYFSETQRNKGNFPGRFSGRQFSNSRSEMNVSTLELGDSALYLCASSLEGSSNQPQHFGDGTRLSIL.

The V gene is TRBV9, the J gene TRBJ1-4, with 8 bases aligning to TRBD1. Germline lookup yields CDR1 SGDLS and CDR2 YYNGEE. After removal of 6 bases from V and 0 bases from J, the junction contained 4 bases not matched to a gene. The CDR3 runs 15 residues. The CDR3 DNA reads TGTGCCAGCACCCGACAGGGGACAACTAATGAAAAACTGTTTTTT. Residues: CASTRQGTTNEKLFF.

The chain links TRBV3-1 (or the pseudogene TRBV3-2) to TRBJ1-4, with 10 bases identical to TRBD1. CDR3 length: 17 amino acids. V dropped 3 bases and J dropped 3; count of bases not matched to a gene: 7. Looked up from germline, CDR1 is LGHDT and CDR2 is YNNKEL (reference sequence). The CDR3 sequence is CASSQVPGQGSNEKLFF. The CDR3 bases are TGTGCCAGCAGCCAGGTCCCGGGACAGGGGTCTAATGAAAAACTGTTTTTT.

The rearrangement links TRBV19 to TRBJ1-6, with a tentative D call TRBD1 (5 bases). CDR3 length: 15 residues. The germline CDR1 and CDR2 sequences are LNHDA and SQIVND (reference sequence). Trimming stripped 10 bases from V and 0 bases from J, with 13 bases between. CDR3 protein: CATYDSSSYNSPLHF. The CDR3 DNA sequence: TGTGCCACCTACGACAGCAGCTCCTATAATTCACCCCTCCACTTT.

This chain links TRBV15 with TRBJ2-2, with 12 bases matching TRBD2. The germline gives CDR1 LNHNV, CDR2 YYDKDF (reference sequence). V lost 4 bases, J lost 7 bases, and 7 bases stayed unmatched. The CDR3 consists of 16 residues. The CDR3: CATSIRLAGAHGELFF. The CDR3 region has the DNA TGTGCCACCAGCATTAGACTAGCGGGGGCTCACGGGGAGCTGTTTTTT.

The chain couples TRBV5-8 to TRBJ2-7, with 7 bases identical to TRBD2. Germline V gene lookup returns CDR1 SGHTS and CDR2 YDEGEE. The CDR3 extends over 14 amino acids. The trim removed 2 bases at V and 5 bases at J, leaving 7 bases unmatched. The chain's CDR3 is CASSLLPSGDEQYF. The CDR3 DNA reads as TGTGCCAGCAGCTTACTGCCTAGCGGCGACGAGCAGTACTTC.

The rearrangement links TRBV4-2 to TRBJ2-1; TRBD2 matches at 16 bases. There are 19 residues in the CDR3. Looked up from germline, CDR1 is LGHNA and CDR2 is YNFKEQ. V trimming: 4 bases; J trimming: 0 bases; junction bases outside the gene matches: 6. CDR3 DNA sequence: TGTGCCAGCAGCCCAAGAGGGACTAGCGGGGGGGGCTCCTACAATGAGCAGTTCTTC. Its protein is CASSPRGTSGGGSYNEQFF.

The V call is TRBV27, the J call TRBJ2-7; D may be TRBD1 (6 bases). Trimming stripped 7 bases from V and 3 bases from J, with 22 bases between. Germline V gene sequence: CDR1 MNHEY, CDR2 SMNVEV (reference sequence). The CDR3 runs to 16 residues. The CDR3 is CASNPHLGQRYYEQYF. CDR3 coding DNA: TGTGCCAGCAACCCCCATCTTGGACAGCGCTACTACGAGCAGTACTTC.

The gene calls are TRBV28 and TRBJ2-1; D is unclear. CDR3 length equals 13 residues. The V and J ends lost 1 base and 4 bases respectively, with 5 bases between them. Germline lookup yields CDR1 MDHEN and CDR2 SYDVKM. CDR3 in DNA: TGTGCCAGCAGTTTATCAGGTTACAATGAGCAGTTCTTC. Protein: CASSLSGYNEQFF.

V gene TRBV9 combines with J gene TRBJ1-1, with D possibly TRBD1 on 5 matching bases. The CDR3 runs to 13 residues. CDR1 and CDR2 (germline): SGDLS, YYNGEE. Trimming shortened V by 4 bases and J by 5 bases, and 12 bases separated the two germline ends. The CDR3 DNA reads as TGTGCCAGCAGCCCGGGGGGTTGGACTGAAGCTTTCTTT. Its translation: CASSPGGWTEAFF.

This chain uses TRBV18 with TRBJ1-4; D might be TRBD1 (6 bases). The CDR3 totals 17 residues. CDR1 is KGHSH and CDR2 is LQKENI in the germline V gene. The germline V and J ends were trimmed by 1 base and 4 bases, with 16 bases remaining between them. The CDR3 DNA reads as TGTGCCAGCTCACCACGGGTACTGGACAGCAATAATGAAAAACTGTTTTTT. This gives the protein CASSPRVLDSNNEKLFF.

J is TRBJ2-7 and V is TRBV4-1, with 9 bases identical to TRBD2. The CDR3 extends over 17 amino acids. V trimming: 2 bases; J trimming: 0 bases; junction bases outside the gene matches: 8. Germline V lookup: CDR1 MGHRA, CDR2 YSYEKL. CDR3 residues: CASSQPAGGYSSYEQYF. Written as DNA, the CDR3 is TGCGCCAGCAGCCAACCAGCGGGGGGCTATTCCTCCTACGAGCAGTACTTC.

The chain combines TRBV19 with TRBJ2-2; D is undetermined. Germline lookup yields CDR1 LNHDA and CDR2 SQIVND (reference sequence). V was cut by 6 bases and J by 3 bases, with 11 bases left in between. There are 14 residues in the CDR3. The CDR3 sequence: CASRLVVDTGELFF. Here the CDR3 DNA reads TGTGCCAGTAGACTTGTAGTTGACACCGGGGAGCTGTTTTTT.

This chain uses TRBV6-5 with TRBJ2-2; D unresolved. The length of the CDR3 is 13 residues. Trimming took 7 bases from V and 4 from J, leaving 10 bases between them. Per germline, CDR1 MNHEY and CDR2 SVGAGI. CDR3 loop: CASIPDGTGELFF. In DNA, the CDR3 is TGTGCCAGCATACCAGACGGCACCGGGGAGCTGTTTTTT.

The gene calls are TRBV2 and TRBJ1-2; D gene uncertain. This CDR3 comprises 12 residues. Germline V gene data show CDR1 as SNHLY and CDR2 as FYNNEI. V was clipped by 7 bases and J by 8 bases, with 14 bases between them. CDR3: CASIKTSGGYTF. As DNA, the CDR3 is TGTGCCAGCATTAAAACCTCGGGAGGCTACACCTTC.

The CDR3 DNA reads as TGTGCCAGCAGTGCATATAGCAGGAACACCGGGGAGCTGTTTTTT. This codes for CASSAYSRNTGELFF. The chain recombines TRBV2 with TRBJ2-2; no firm D call. The germline V gene encodes CDR1 SNHLY and CDR2 FYNNEI. The CDR3 length is 15 residues. The ends were cut back, 4 bases at V and 1 base at J, with 10 bases in the middle.

This chain connects TRBV6-2 or TRBV6-3 to TRBJ1-2; TRBD1 might be the D (6 bases). The germline V gene encodes CDR1 MNHEY and CDR2 SVGEGT. The length of the CDR3 is 15 residues. Trimming cost V 4 bases and J 4 bases, with 16 bases left between them. CDR3 nucleotides: TGTGCCAGCAGTTCCGGACAGTTGTTTATCTATGGCTACACCTTC. Translation: CASSSGQLFIYGYTF.

The chain links TRBV11-2 to TRBJ2-7; D possibly corresponds to TRBD2 (6 bases). V was shortened by 8 bases and J by 0 bases, with 11 bases between the two germline ends. This CDR3 contains 13 residues. Per germline, CDR1 SGHAT and CDR2 FQNNGV. The CDR3 is CASSAGSSYEQYF. For the CDR3, the DNA is TGTGCCAGCTCGGCGGGGAGCTCCTACGAGCAGTACTTC.

CDR3 DNA sequence: TGTGCCAGCAGTGATACAGGCCTCACAGATACGCAGTATTTT. Its protein is CASSDTGLTDTQYF. The chain uses TRBV6-4 and TRBJ2-3, with D perhaps TRBD1 (5 bases). This CDR3 spans 14 amino acids. V gave up 3 bases and J gave up 2 bases, with 9 bases separating them. Germline assignment: CDR1 MRHNA and CDR2 SNTAGT.

V gene TRBV24-1 combines with J gene TRBJ2-2; 9 positions match TRBD1. The V gene's germline CDR1 is KGHDR and CDR2 SFDVKD. The CDR3 is made up of 16 amino acids. Germline trimming cut 3 bases from V and 3 bases from J; bases unmatched to any gene: 4. The CDR3 here is CATSDAGTGHTGELFF. CDR3 in DNA: TGTGCCACCAGTGATGCCGGGACAGGGCACACCGGGGAGCTGTTTTTT.

As to this clone: The same CDR3 arises from other DNA sequences in this sample as well. This chain links TRBV6-5 with TRBJ1-1; no reliable D call. The CDR3 sequence is 13 residues long. In germline, CDR1 is MNHEY, CDR2 SVGAGI. V was pared by 6 bases and J by 0 bases, with 8 bases between. CDR3 nucleotide sequence: TGTGCCAGCAGCGGAACACTGAACACTGAAGCTTTCTTT. This gives the protein CASSGTLNTEAFF.

The rearrangement joins TRBV9 to TRBJ1-3; 11 bases are shared with TRBD1. Germline CDR1 is SGDLS and CDR2 is YYNGEE. V lost 3 bases, J lost 4 bases, and 15 bases stayed unmatched. This CDR3 is 19 amino acids long. CDR3 bases: TGTGCCAGCAGCGCCCGGGACAGGGGGAGCCTCAATACAGGAAACACCATATATTTT. It is translated as CASSARDRGSLNTGNTIYF.

The chain employs TRBV6-1 and TRBJ1-5; no reliable D call. The V end was cut by 3 bases, the J end by 7 bases, with 10 bases between. Looked up from germline, CDR1 is MNHNS and CDR2 is SASEGT. CDR3 length: 13 residues. The CDR3 loop reads CASSEPGGQPQHF. DNA of the CDR3: TGTGCCAGCAGTGAGCCGGGTGGGCAGCCCCAGCATTTT.

The genes are TRBV4-2 and TRBJ2-7, with 9 nucleotides matching TRBD1. V dropped 4 bases and J dropped 1; count of bases not matched to a gene: 5. In germline, CDR1 is LGHNA, CDR2 YNFKEQ. This CDR3 is built from 15 residues. The CDR3 bases are TGTGCCAGCAGCCGACAGGGACAGGGTTCCTACGAGCAGTACTTC. This translates into CASSRQGQGSYEQYF.

V usage is TRBV2 and J usage is TRBJ2-7; TRBD1 or TRBD2 may be the D gene (5 bases each). The germline V gene encodes CDR1 SNHLY and CDR2 FYNNEI. Trimming pared 3 bases from V and 5 bases from J, leaving 20 bases between. The CDR3 is made up of 16 amino acids. CDR3 in amino acids: CASSDVKAGTAHEQYF. CDR3 coding DNA: TGTGCCAGCAGTGACGTGAAGGCCGGGACGGCCCACGAGCAGTACTTC.

The CDR3 is CASSIGTPSYEQYF. Here the CDR3 DNA reads TGCGCCAGCAGCATCGGGACACCCTCCTACGAGCAGTACTTC. The rearrangement links TRBV4-1 to TRBJ2-7, with D possibly matching TRBD1 (6 bases). Germline loops: CDR1 MGHRA, CDR2 YSYEKL. V was trimmed by 5 bases and J by 0 bases, leaving 11 bases between them. This CDR3 contains 14 residues.

The V gene is TRBV2, the J gene TRBJ2-3; D possibly corresponds to TRBD2 (5 bases). This CDR3 comprises 15 residues. Between the trimmed V and J ends, which lost 5 bases and 0 bases, there was a span of 12 bases. Germline V gives CDR1 SNHLY, CDR2 FYNNEI. The CDR3 DNA reads as TGTGCCAGCAGTCGAGGGAAAACTAGCACAGATACGCAGTATTTT. It is translated as CASSRGKTSTDTQYF.

The chain employs TRBV7-9 and TRBJ1-4; 8 positions match TRBD1. Looked up from germline, CDR1 is SEHNR and CDR2 is FQNEAQ (reference sequence). Unmatched junction bases numbered 5, after V lost 5 bases and J lost 6 bases. The CDR3 sequence is 14 residues long. The CDR3 DNA reads as TGTGCCAGCAGCGACCAGGGGGCGGATGAAAAACTGTTTTTT. Its translation is CASSDQGADEKLFF.

This chain joins TRBV29-1 and TRBJ1-6, with 9 bases aligning to TRBD1. CDR1 is SQVTM and CDR2 is ANQGSEA in the germline V gene. J was trimmed by 8 bases and V by 1 base; bases with no gene match: 6. The CDR3 has 15 residues. This CDR3 reads CSVEVGTGRYSPLHF. Here the CDR3 DNA reads TGCAGCGTTGAAGTGGGGACAGGGCGGTATTCACCCCTCCACTTT. The complete variable domain, with remaining parts taken from reference TRBV29-1 and TRBJ1-6, reads SAVISQKPSRDICQRGTSLTIQCQVDSQVTMMFWYRQQPGQSLTLIATANQGSEATYESGFVIDKFPISRPNLTFSTLTVSNMSPEDSSIYLCSVEVGTGRYSPLHFGNGTRLTVT.

This chain connects TRBV11-2 to TRBJ1-3, with a weak D call TRBD1 (6 bases). V lost 4 bases and J 4 bases, leaving 17 bases between the germline ends. This CDR3 has 16 amino acids. Germline assignment: CDR1 SGHAT and CDR2 FQNNGV. CDR3 region: CASSWTGTSSGNTIYF. In DNA, the CDR3 is TGTGCCAGCAGCTGGACCGGGACAAGTTCAGGAAACACCATATATTTT.